This T cell receptor beta chain emerged from a study of CD8 T cells in ankylosing spondylitis. Study conclusions and caveats: Blood from ankylosing spondylitis patients appeared to carry a characteristic roughly eight-variant TCR beta motif.

One entry per CDR3 protein results from TCRdb running MiXCR on the 5' RACE reads. The sample lists about 160,000 distinct CDR3 sequences, 18% occurring once. This CDR3 contains 15 residues. The V end was cut by 4 bases, the J end by 0 bases, with 11 bases between. Germline V lookup: CDR1 SGHRS, CDR2 YFSETQ. There are a few counts of this clonotype. Antigen unknown. Material: blood, either unsorted or a sorted T cell fraction (not recorded which). This TCR was recovered from a male donor with ankylosing spondylitis or in good health (not recorded which). The V call is TRBV5-1, the J call TRBJ1-3; D is unclear. The CDR3 bases are TGCGCCAGCAGCCAGGACGTCACCTCTGGAAACACCATATATTTT. Translating gives CASSQDVTSGNTIYF. Variable domain in full (rest from reference TRBV5-1 and TRBJ1-3): KAGVTQTPRYLIKTRGQQVTLSCSPISGHRSVSWYQQTPGQGLQFLFEYFSETQRNKGNFPGRFSGRQFSNSRSEMNVSTLELGDSALYLCASSQDVTSGNTIYFGEGSWLTVV.